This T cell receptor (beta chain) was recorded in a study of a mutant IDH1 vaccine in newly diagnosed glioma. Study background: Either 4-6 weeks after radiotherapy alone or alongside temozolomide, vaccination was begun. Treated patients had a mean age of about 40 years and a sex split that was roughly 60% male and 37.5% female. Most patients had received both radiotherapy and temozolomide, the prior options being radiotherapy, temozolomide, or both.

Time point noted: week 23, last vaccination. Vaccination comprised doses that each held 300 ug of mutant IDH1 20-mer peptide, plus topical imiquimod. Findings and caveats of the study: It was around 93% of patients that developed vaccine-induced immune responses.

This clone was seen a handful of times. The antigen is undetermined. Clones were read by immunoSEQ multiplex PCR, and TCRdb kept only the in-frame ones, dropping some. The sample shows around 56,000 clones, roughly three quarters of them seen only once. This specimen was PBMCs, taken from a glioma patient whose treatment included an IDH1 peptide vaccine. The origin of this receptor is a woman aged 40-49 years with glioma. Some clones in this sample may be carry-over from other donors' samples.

The DNA for the CDR3 is TGTGCCAGCAGCCAAGACAGTCTCAGCAATCAGCCCCAGCATTTT. Translation: CASSQDSLSNQPQHF. The gene calls are TRBV7-2 and TRBJ1-5, with D possibly being TRBD1 (5 bases). The CDR3 is 15 amino acids. Germline assignment: CDR1 SGHTA and CDR2 FQGNSA. V was cut by 5 bases and J by 1 base, with 12 bases left in between.